This T cell receptor beta chain derives from a study of vaccination and CD4 T cells after COVID-19. As for the study in general: Convalescent patients, a few in number, were sampled at day 14 and days 161 to 241 post-vaccination.

TCRdb ran MiXCR on the PCR reads and lists one entry per CDR3 protein. The table includes roughly 30,000 distinct CDR3 sequences, roughly 51% detected once. Specified time point: late sampling 161 to 241 days after vaccination in three convalescent patients. A few counts support this clonotype. Antigen: not known. Points from the study as a whole: The median count of SARS-CoV-2-reactive clonotypes rose from about 20 to 38, not significantly. 304 of 307 vaccine-specific clones from convalescent patients were spike mono-reactive.

The sequenced sample was CD4+ T cells from blood, obtained about 7 months after SARS-CoV-2 vaccination. The clonotype comes from a human donor who had recovered from COVID-19.

CDR3 in amino acids: CASSQHASRESSYEQYF. The CDR3 DNA sequence: TGCGCCAGCAGCCAACACGCGAGTCGGGAGAGCTCCTACGAGCAGTACTTC. The chain has TRBV4-1 and TRBJ2-7, with D tentatively TRBD2 (6 bases). Germline values: CDR1 MGHRA, CDR2 YSYEKL. The CDR3 contains 17 residues. V was clipped by 2 bases and J by 0 bases, with 17 bases between them.